Below, 5 T cell receptor beta chains from the same sample are listed, as sequenced in a study of cytomegalovirus exposure and HLA in healthy donors. The PCR contained 60 Vbeta and 13 Jbeta primers. Data came from immunoSEQ multiplex PCR; TCRdb stores just in-frame clones and leaves some out. Counted here are more than 95,000 clones, about 70% occurring once; the ten biggest clones make up roughly 3.2%. Sequenced material: PBMCs. Every receptor here comes from a man aged 25 to 40 in good health and CMV-seronegative.

Only a few counts were recorded for this clone. V is TRBV30 and J is TRBJ2-3, with 9 bases aligning to TRBD2. The CDR3 consists of 17 residues. With V trimmed by 4 bases and J by 7 bases, 18 bases remained unmatched. CDR1 and CDR2 from the germline V gene are GTSNPN and SVGIG (reference sequence). CDR3 sequence: CAWKIPPLAGPRHTQYF. In nucleotides, the CDR3 is TGTGCCTGGAAGATTCCGCCTCTAGCGGGACCGCGACATACGCAGTATTTT.

The genes are TRBV27 and TRBJ2-3, with 9 bases lining up with TRBD1. The V segment lost 3 bases and the J segment 6 bases; nucleotides outside the gene matches: 1. The CDR3 covers 13 residues. Germline V CDR1 and CDR2: MNHEY, SMNVEV (reference sequence). The CDR3 reads CASSFDRGDTQYF. The CDR3 DNA sequence: TGTGCCAGCAGTTTCGACAGGGGGGATACGCAGTATTTT.

This clone was observed a single time. The chain is built from TRBV6-5 and TRBJ2-7; 10 bases are shared with TRBD1. Germline V gene data show CDR1 as MNHEY and CDR2 as SVGAGI. The CDR3 totals 14 residues. The junction had 2 bases not matched to a gene; V was cut back by 1 base and J by 5 bases. Written as DNA, the CDR3 is TGTGCCAGCAGTTACTGGGGACAGGGGAACGAGCAGTACTTC. This translates into CASSYWGQGNEQYF.

This clone appeared a few times. The J gene is TRBJ1-2, the V gene TRBV28, with TRBD1 matching 7 bases. This CDR3 has 16 amino acids. V lost 1 base and J lost 8; bases outside the gene matches: 13. Per the germline V gene, CDR1 is MDHEN and CDR2 is SYDVKM. CDR3 sequence (DNA): TGTGCCAGCAGTTTATTTGTGGGCAGGGGGAATGGAGGCTACACCTTC. It encodes CASSLFVGRGNGGYTF.

The rearrangement links TRBV28 to TRBJ1-1; 9 bases match TRBD1. Germline CDR1 is MDHEN and CDR2 is SYDVKM. V was clipped by 7 bases and J by 4 bases; unmatched bases: 16. The CDR3 spans 17 residues. In DNA form, the CDR3 reads TGTGCCAGCACCCTCTCGGGGGGACAGGGAACTGTCACTGAAGCTTTCTTT. Amino acids: CASTLSGGQGTVTEAFF.